One sample yielded the 25 T cell receptor beta chains listed below, sequenced in a study of blood T cells in healthy people across ages (dated by TCRdb to the mid-2010s). The protocol used for the library was 5' RACE. The listed sequencing device is Illumina HiSeq 2500. A second PCR of roughly 7 to 12 cycles was performed with a sample-barcoded 5' primer and a J-beta primer mix. The public reads were reprocessed in TCRdb via fastp at Q25 and MiXCR, keeping in-frame beta chains. Rows merge per CDR3 protein into single entries with the most common DNA and genes. This sample has 800,000 to 1,000,000 distinct CDR3 sequences in its table, and around 46% of those were observed once. Around an eighth of the sample is in the top ten clones. The source material was blood. The receptors shown here come from a man younger than 45 in good health.

J is TRBJ2-1 and V is TRBV10-3; D is undetermined. The CDR3 has 15 residues. CDR1 is ENHRY, CDR2 SYGVKD, per germline. Between the trimmed V and J ends, which lost 4 bases and 6 bases, there was a span of 16 bases. DNA for the CDR3: TGTGCCATCAGTGCCCCAGTGGGGATGAGCAATGAGCAGTTCTTC. Translating gives CAISAPVGMSNEQFF.

The rearrangement joins TRBV6-6 to TRBJ2-3; 9 nucleotides agree with TRBD2. Unmatched junction bases numbered 4, after V lost 0 bases and J lost 0 bases. From germline, CDR1 is MNHNY and CDR2 SVGAGI (reference sequence). The CDR3 length is 17 residues. CDR3 coding DNA: TGTGCCAGCAGTTACTCGCCTAGCGGGGCTAGCACAGATACGCAGTATTTT. This encodes CASSYSPSGASTDTQYF.

CDR3 region: CASSQGGIRSLITDTQYF. CDR3 nucleotide sequence: TGCGCCAGCAGCCAAGGTGGTATACGATCGTTGATTACAGATACGCAGTATTTT. The chain couples TRBV4-1 to TRBJ2-3; D is undetermined. Trimming stripped 1 base from V and 3 bases from J, with 20 bases between. CDR1 is MGHRA, CDR2 YSYEKL, per germline. The CDR3 is 18 residues long.

This clonotype turned up a few times. The rearrangement uses TRBV7-9 and TRBJ1-2; TRBD1 might be the D (5 bases). The CDR3 runs 13 residues. Germline loops: CDR1 SEHNR, CDR2 FQNEAQ (reference sequence). V was pared by 5 bases and J by 4 bases, with 11 bases between. In nucleotides, the CDR3 is TGTGCCAGCAGCCAACCAGGGAGCTATGGCTACACCTTC. Its translation is CASSQPGSYGYTF.

This clonotype was found a few times. The chain is built from TRBV5-1 and TRBJ1-2; D is uncertain. Germline assignment: CDR1 SGHRS and CDR2 YFSETQ. With 5 bases removed from V and 4 bases from J, the gap between germline ends came to 15 bases. The CDR3 consists of 14 residues. CDR3 nucleotides: TGCGCCAGCAGTTCCGGACCTGCTGGCTATGGCTACACCTTC. Translated: CASSSGPAGYGYTF.

This clonotype was seen only a few times. The rearrangement links TRBV5-1 to TRBJ2-1; no clear D. The length of the CDR3 is 16 residues. Germline V gives CDR1 SGHRS, CDR2 YFSETQ. Trimming removed 0 bases at V and 6 bases at J, with 16 bases between. CDR3 sequence reads: CASSLGPPSFGNEQFF. The CDR3 DNA reads TGCGCCAGCAGCTTGGGTCCCCCTAGTTTCGGCAATGAGCAGTTCTTC.

The gene calls are TRBV5-6 and TRBJ2-5, with D hard to call. The DNA matches TRBJ2-7 better at its end, which makes the J call doubtful. CDR1 and CDR2 from the germline V gene are SGHDT and YYEEEE. There are 13 residues in the CDR3. CDR3 in DNA: TGTGCCAGCAGCTTGGTCGCAGAATACGAGCAGTACTTC. Its translation is CASSLVAEYEQYF.

This clonotype has just a few counts. J is TRBJ2-5 and V is TRBV28, with a weak D call TRBD1 (5 bases). V lost 2 bases to trimming and J lost 13 bases, with 11 bases between them. Germline V gene sequence: CDR1 MDHEN, CDR2 SYDVKM. This CDR3 is 11 amino acids long. CDR3 residues: CASSLKDNLYF. CDR3 nucleotide sequence: TGTGCCAGCAGTTTAAAGGACAACCTGTACTTC.

V gene TRBV6-6 combines with J gene TRBJ2-3; TRBD2 agrees at 12 bases. Germline lookup yields CDR1 MNHNY and CDR2 SVGAGI (reference sequence). This CDR3 contains 17 residues. The V gene end was trimmed by 2 bases and the J gene end by 4 bases; junction bases not matched to a gene: 7. CDR3 sequence reads: CASSYPLAGGHSDTQYF. CDR3 DNA: TGTGCCAGCAGTTACCCGCTAGCGGGGGGGCATTCAGATACGCAGTATTTT.

The chain recombines TRBV6-2 or TRBV6-3 with TRBJ1-5; D gene uncertain. Germline-derived CDR1 and CDR2 are MNHEY and SVGEGT. The CDR3 is 14 residues long. V was pared by 6 bases and J by 7 bases, with 16 bases between. The CDR3 coding sequence is TGTGCCAGCAGCTTGGTCTTAGCGGGACAGCCCCAGCATTTT. Translation: CASSLVLAGQPQHF.

The chain uses TRBV5-5 and TRBJ2-7, with 10 bases matching TRBD1. The CDR3 spans 15 residues. V lost 4 bases and J lost 5; bases outside the gene matches: 9. Germline V gene lookup returns CDR1 SGHKS and CDR2 YYEKEE (reference sequence). The CDR3 nucleotides read TGTGCCAGCAGCCGGGGACAGGGGAGCACCCACGAGCAGTACTTC. As protein: CASSRGQGSTHEQYF.

About this clonotype: Relative to the germline gene, one junction end is altered; a read error may explain this. V is TRBV7-2 and J is TRBJ2-1; D may be TRBD1 (6 bases). The V gene's germline CDR1 is SGHTA and CDR2 FQGNSA. The CDR3 is made up of 15 amino acids. DNA for the CDR3: TGCGCCAGCAGCGGTCGACAGGCGTACGTCAATGAGCAGTTCTTC. Encoded protein: CASSGRQAYVNEQFF.

Concerning this clonotype itself: At one end the junction does not follow the germline gene, possibly because of a read error. The chain links TRBV28 to TRBJ2-4; either TRBD1 or TRBD2 may fit D (6 bases each). The J call may be faulty, since TRBJ2-7 better matches the DNA end. Germline V gene sequence: CDR1 MDHEN, CDR2 SYDVKM. The CDR3 totals 15 residues. The CDR3 reads CAGSLEWGAYYEQYF. DNA for the CDR3: TGTGCCGGCAGTTTAGAATGGGGGGCGTATTACGAGCAGTACTTC.

The V and J genes are TRBV7-8 and TRBJ1-4; the match to TRBD1 covers 7 bases. CDR1 is SGHVS, CDR2 FQNEAQ, per germline. The CDR3 runs 15 residues. J was trimmed by 6 bases and V by 0 bases; bases with no gene match: 4. The DNA of the CDR3 is TGTGCCAGCAGCTTAGCGCGGGACAGCGATGAAAAACTGTTTTTT. Translation gives CASSLARDSDEKLFF. Supplemented by reference TRBV7-8 and TRBJ1-4, the full variable domain reads GAGVSQSPRYKVAKRGQDVALRCDPISGHVSLFWYQQALGQGPEFLTYFQNEAQLDKSGLPSDRFFAERPEGSVSTLKIQRTQQEDSAVYLCASSLARDSDEKLFFGSGTQLSVL.

The chain employs TRBV7-6 and TRBJ2-3, with TRBD2 identical over 9 bases. CDR1 and CDR2 from the germline V gene are SGHVS and FNYEAQ. V gave up 1 base and J gave up 0 bases; unmatched junction bases: 5. The length of the CDR3 is 17 residues. The CDR3 here is CASSLVLAGTSTDTQYF. Here the CDR3 DNA reads TGTGCCAGCAGCTTAGTGCTAGCGGGAACTAGCACAGATACGCAGTATTTT.

This clonotype has a count of ten or more. Here the CDR3 reads CSARLTGRYNEQFF. The CDR3 region has the DNA TGCAGTGCTAGACTCACCGGTAGATACAATGAGCAGTTCTTC. This chain links TRBV20-1 with TRBJ2-1; D ambiguous. V was trimmed by 2 bases and J by 4 bases, leaving 12 bases between them. The CDR3 runs 14 residues. Germline CDR1 is DFQATT and CDR2 is SNEGSKA (reference sequence).

The chain links TRBV4-2 to TRBJ1-4; the match to TRBD1 covers 7 bases. V lost 0 bases and J lost 4; bases outside the gene matches: 17. Germline V gives CDR1 LGHNA, CDR2 YNFKEQ. The CDR3 contains 20 residues. CDR3 coding DNA: TGTGCCAGCAGCCAAGATCTAGGGCAGGGGAGGGGGCTCGTTAATGAAAAACTGTTTTTT. Amino acids: CASSQDLGQGRGLVNEKLFF.

This clonotype occurred once. The rearrangement links TRBV12-3 or TRBV12-4 to TRBJ2-3, with D hard to call. The V end was cut by 3 bases, the J end by 1 base, with 11 bases between. CDR3 length equals 15 residues. Written as DNA, the CDR3 is TGTGCCAGCAGTTTCGGCCAAGCCCGCACAGATACGCAGTATTTT. Translation: CASSFGQARTDTQYF.

This clonotype was seen more than once but under ten times. V usage is TRBV21-1 and J usage is TRBJ2-7; the DNA was not used to check the table's D call, TRBD1. TRBV21-1 is a known pseudogene. CDR3 size: 17 residues. CDR3 nucleotide sequence: TGTGCCAGCAGCAAAGGGGAACCGGGACAGGGACTCAACGAGCAGTACTTC. This encodes CASSKGEPGQGLNEQYF.

This chain connects TRBV12-3 or TRBV12-4 to TRBJ2-1; D is perhaps TRBD2 (6 bases). V lost 4 bases and J lost 9, with 16 bases in between. The CDR3 contains 14 residues. The CDR3 bases are TGTGCCAGCAGTTGCGGGACCCCGAAGGGTGAGCAGTTCTTC. Translated, it gives CASSCGTPKGEQFF.

The chain has TRBV4-2 and TRBJ1-1; 8 bases line up with TRBD1. Per germline, CDR1 LGHNA and CDR2 YNFKEQ. The CDR3 length is 14 residues. V shed 3 bases, J shed 4 bases, and the junction held 4 bases outside the gene matches. The CDR3 nucleotides read TGTGCCAGCAGCCACAGGGGGCTTGGCACTGAAGCTTTCTTT. Protein product: CASSHRGLGTEAFF.

This clonotype was seen many times. This chain links TRBV9 with TRBJ1-5, with 7 bases identical to TRBD1. Germline CDR1 is SGDLS and CDR2 is YYNGEE. This CDR3 spans 15 amino acids. V shed 3 bases, J shed 4 bases, and the junction held 7 bases outside the gene matches. CDR3 sequence: CASSAAGTANQPQHF. For the CDR3, the DNA is TGTGCCAGCAGCGCGGCCGGGACAGCAAATCAGCCCCAGCATTTT.

The rearrangement joins TRBV5-1 to TRBJ2-5; D might be TRBD2 (6 bases). CDR1 is SGHRS and CDR2 is YFSETQ in the germline V gene. V was cut by 4 bases and J by 3 bases, with 13 bases left in between. The CDR3 loop spans 14 amino acids. The CDR3 DNA reads TGCGCCAGCAGCACTGGGTGGAGGGAAGAGACCCAGTACTTC. Its protein is CASSTGWREETQYF.

This chain connects TRBV4-2 to TRBJ2-7; possibly TRBD1 for D (6 bases). CDR1 and CDR2 (germline): LGHNA, YNFKEQ. Trimming left V 2 bases short and J 1 base short, with 24 bases between. The CDR3 is 19 amino acids. CDR3 sequence reads: CASSQFWAGADSRSYEQYF. The DNA for the CDR3 is TGTGCCAGCAGCCAATTTTGGGCAGGGGCCGATTCCCGATCCTACGAGCAGTACTTC.

This clonotype was picked up one time. The V call is TRBV10-3, the J call TRBJ2-5; no clear D gene. The CDR3 totals 14 residues. Looked up from germline, CDR1 is ENHRY and CDR2 is SYGVKD. Trimming removed 5 bases at V and 5 bases at J, with 15 bases between. This CDR3 is CAISTRMGGETQYF. CDR3 DNA: TGTGCCATCAGTACCAGGATGGGCGGCGAGACCCAGTACTTC.